This TCR beta chain is drawn from a study of glioma-infiltrating T cells. Germline V gene lookup returns CDR1 LNHDA and CDR2 SQIVND (reference sequence). The CDR3 is 15 residues long. J was trimmed by 0 bases and V by 4 bases; bases with no gene match: 4. Study-level findings and limits: Only very few CDR3 sequences appeared in both tissue and blood.

Using RNA template, CDR3s of TCR alpha and beta were amplified with iRepertoire arm-PCR. Via MiXCR, TCRdb re-called the multiplex PCR reads, giving one row per CDR3 protein. The data contain roughly 42,000 distinct CDR3 sequences, 20% to 25% of them singletons. This clonotype has a count of ten or more. Its target is not known. The sample comprised glioma tissue, nonneoplastic brain tissue, or PBMCs (not recorded which). The source of this sequence is a human donor with low-grade glioma or glioblastoma, undergoing nonglioma brain surgery, or in good health (not recorded which). V is TRBV19 and J is TRBJ1-1; 8 nucleotides match TRBD1. The CDR3 DNA reads TGTGCCAGTAGTACTTGGGACAGGCTGAACACTGAAGCTTTCTTT. Amino acids: CASSTWDRLNTEAFF.